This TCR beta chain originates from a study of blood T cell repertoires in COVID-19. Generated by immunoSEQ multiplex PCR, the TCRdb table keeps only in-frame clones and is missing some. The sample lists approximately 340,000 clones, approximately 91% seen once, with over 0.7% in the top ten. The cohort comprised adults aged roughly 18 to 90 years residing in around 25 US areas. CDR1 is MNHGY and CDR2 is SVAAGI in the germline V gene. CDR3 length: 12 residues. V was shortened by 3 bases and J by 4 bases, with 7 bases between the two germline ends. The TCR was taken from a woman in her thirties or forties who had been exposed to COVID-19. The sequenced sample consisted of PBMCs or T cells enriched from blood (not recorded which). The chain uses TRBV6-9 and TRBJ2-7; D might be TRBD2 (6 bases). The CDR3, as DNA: TGTGCCAGCAGTTACGGGACTTACGAGCAGTACTTC. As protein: CASSYGTYEQYF.